This T cell receptor beta chain was retrieved from a study of neurological immune-mediated disorders. J was trimmed by 7 bases and V by 3 bases; bases with no gene match: 12. Per the germline V gene, CDR1 is MGHDK and CDR2 is SYGVNS. This CDR3 is built from 16 residues. MiXCR, run by TCRdb on the 5' RACE reads, gives a single entry per CDR3 protein. This sample carries about 48,000 distinct CDR3 sequences, more than 20% of them seen once, and the ten largest clones take roughly a quarter. The genes are TRBV25-1 and TRBJ1-2; 9 nucleotides align to TRBD1. Specimen: PBMCs. This sequence was found in a woman aged 65 to 85 in good health. The chain's CDR3 is CASSDYTGGVGVGYTF. CDR3 coding DNA: TGTGCCAGCAGTGATTACACAGGGGGCGTTGGAGTTGGCTACACCTTC.